Presented here are 12 T cell receptor beta chains from one specimen sequenced in a study of T cell changes during pregnancy in multiple sclerosis. Clones were sequenced by immunoSEQ multiplex PCR, and TCRdb holds only the in-frame ones, with some missing. Among about 60,000 clones, over 80% were seen once, and the ten largest hold 2.3%. This specimen consisted of peripheral blood, obtained in the first trimester of pregnancy. Every receptor here comes from a female donor with multiple sclerosis, enrolled in a pregnancy study.

This sequence joins TRBV29-1 and TRBJ2-2, with TRBD1 matching over 8 bases. In germline, CDR1 is SQVTM, CDR2 ANQGSEA. V trimming: 7 bases; J trimming: 4 bases; junction bases outside the gene matches: 8. The length of the CDR3 is 14 residues. The CDR3 DNA reads as TGCAGCGCCAGGACAGGGTTGGGCACCGGGGAGCTGTTTTTT. This sequence encodes CSARTGLGTGELFF.

As concerns this clone: One junction end does not reproduce the germline sequence, and a read error may be involved. The chain combines TRBV7-7 with TRBJ2-1; tentatively, D is TRBD2 (6 bases). This CDR3 is 15 amino acids long. Germline values: CDR1 SSHAT, CDR2 FNYEAQ (reference sequence). The CDR3: CASSLLAGSYNEQFF. DNA of the CDR3: TGTGCTAGCAGCTTGTTGGCGGGGTCCTACAATGAGCAGTTCTTC.

The chain couples TRBV7-8 to TRBJ2-2; a possible D gene is TRBD2 (6 bases). CDR1 is SGHVS and CDR2 is FQNEAQ in the germline V gene. The V and J ends lost 4 bases and 4 bases respectively, with 13 bases between them. There are 15 residues in the CDR3. The CDR3 sequence is CASSSRGGATGELFF. The CDR3 DNA reads TGTGCCAGCAGCTCCCGGGGAGGTGCCACCGGGGAGCTGTTTTTT.

This CDR3 is CASILQQGMNTEAFF. In nucleotides, the CDR3 is TGTGCCAGTATCCTTCAGCAGGGAATGAACACTGAAGCTTTCTTT. The rearrangement links TRBV19 to TRBJ1-1; maybe TRBD1 (5 bases). Germline V lookup: CDR1 LNHDA, CDR2 SQIVND (reference sequence). The V end lost 7 bases, the J end lost 0 bases, and 15 bases lay between the germline ends. The CDR3 runs to 15 residues.

V gene TRBV6-5 combines with J gene TRBJ2-1; 9 bases agree with TRBD2. J gave up 9 bases and V 0 bases, and 6 bases lay outside the gene matches. Germline CDR1 and CDR2: MNHEY and SVGAGI. The CDR3 runs 15 residues. This chain's CDR3 is CASSYSSGSSIEQFF. CDR3 DNA sequence: TGTGCCAGCAGTTACTCTAGCGGGAGTAGTATTGAGCAGTTCTTC.

The chain combines TRBV19 with TRBJ1-3; possible D gene TRBD1, 5 bases. This CDR3 is 13 amino acids long. Germline V gives CDR1 LNHDA, CDR2 SQIVND (reference sequence). Trimming shortened V by 6 bases and J by 0 bases, and 6 bases separated the two germline ends. The CDR3 loop is CASRTASGNTIYF. DNA for the CDR3: TGTGCCAGTAGGACAGCCTCTGGAAACACCATATATTTT.

The V gene is TRBV2, the J gene TRBJ1-3; the D is unclear. Trimming pared 8 bases from V and 1 base from J, leaving 9 bases between. Per germline, CDR1 SNHLY and CDR2 FYNNEI. The CDR3 consists of 13 residues. In DNA, the CDR3 is TGTGCCAGCGCAGGTTCATCTGGAAACACCATATATTTT. It codes for CASAGSSGNTIYF.

This chain uses TRBV13 with TRBJ2-1; D may be TRBD1 (5 bases). Trimming removed 1 base from V and 6 bases from J, with 7 bases in between. The CDR3 is made up of 13 amino acids. Germline lookup yields CDR1 PRHDT and CDR2 FYEKMQ (reference sequence). CDR3 protein: CASSLEQANEQFF. CDR3 DNA: TGTGCCAGCAGCTTAGAACAGGCCAATGAGCAGTTCTTC.

The chain employs TRBV9 and TRBJ2-1, with unresolved D. The germline V gene encodes CDR1 SGDLS and CDR2 YYNGEE. CDR3 length: 16 amino acids. Trimming removed 0 bases from V and 4 bases from J, with 14 bases in between. The CDR3 nucleotides read TGTGCCAGCAGCGTAGACCGGTCAGGATATTACAATGAGCAGTTCTTC. This sequence encodes CASSVDRSGYYNEQFF.

V usage is TRBV18 and J usage is TRBJ2-7; TRBD2 is a possible D gene (6 bases). The germline V gene has CDR1 KGHSH and CDR2 LQKENI. V was pared by 6 bases and J by 2 bases, with 20 bases between. The CDR3 has 16 amino acids. Here the CDR3 reads CASSPDPSAATYEQYF. The CDR3 region has the DNA TGTGCCAGCTCCCCCGATCCTAGCGCCGCCACCTACGAGCAGTACTTC.

Remarks on this clone: Other DNA sequences in this sample translate to the same CDR3. V and J are TRBV27 and TRBJ1-4; 11 bases are a match to TRBD1. V dropped 3 bases and J dropped 7; count of bases not matched to a gene: 1. The germline gives CDR1 MNHEY, CDR2 SMNVEV (reference sequence). The CDR3 is 14 residues long. The CDR3 DNA reads as TGTGCCAGCAGTTTGGGACAGGGGGGTGAAAAACTGTTTTTT. As protein: CASSLGQGGEKLFF. The complete variable domain, with remaining parts taken from reference TRBV27 and TRBJ1-4, reads EAQVTQNPRYLITVTGKKLTVTCSQNMNHEYMSWYRQDPGLGLRQIYYSMNVEVTDKGDVPEGYKVSRKEKRNFPLILESPSPNQTSLYFCASSLGQGGEKLFFGSGTQLSVL.

J is TRBJ1-1 and V is TRBV6-1; 11 bases agree with TRBD1. CDR1 MNHNS and CDR2 SASEGT come from the germline V gene. The V and J ends lost 3 bases and 5 bases, in that order; junction bases with no gene match: 5. This CDR3 has 15 residues. The CDR3 coding sequence is TGTGCCAGCAGTGAGAGGACAGGGGGCGGAACTGAAGCTTTCTTT. Protein: CASSERTGGGTEAFF.